Listed below are T cell receptor beta chains from one sample, sequenced in a study of CD8 T cells in Susac syndrome. MiXCR was run by TCRdb on the immunoSEQ multiplex PCR reads, yielding one entry per CDR3 protein. This sample carries over 65,000 distinct CDR3 sequences, 90% to 95% of them seen once, and the ten largest clones take about 0.54%. Input material: CD4+ T cells from PBMCs. These receptor sequences come from a human donor with Susac syndrome. Both conserved end residues are part of each CDR3. The D gene is left open where the match is weak. Where a row states a size, it is once, few, many or the class of an expanded clone; other rows omit it.

>NA|NA|TRBJ2-1|TRBV27
TGTGCCAGCAGTTTACTTGGTTACAATGAGCAGTTCTTC
CASSLLGYNEQFF
>TRBD2|NA|TRBJ2-5|TRBV7-2
TGTGCCAGCAGTTCCACCGGGACTAGCCTCAAGCAAGAGACCCAGTACTTC
CASSSTGTSLKQETQYF
>NA|NA|TRBJ2-5|TRBV9
TGTGCCAGCAGCGTAGTGGGCGGGGCCCAAGAGACCCAGTACTTC
CASSVVGGAQETQYF
>NA|NA|TRBJ1-6|TRBV6-5
TGTGCCAGCAGTTACCTAGTAGGAGGCGATTCACCCCTCCACTTT
CASSYLVGGDSPLHF
>TRBD1|NA|TRBJ2-1|TRBV3-1
TGTGCCAGCAGCCCCCAATGGACAGGGTCCCATGAGCAGTTCTTC
CASSPQWTGSHEQFF
>NA|NA|TRBJ2-2|TRBV19
TGTGCCAGTAGTATTCAAAGCGGGAACACCGGGGAGCTGTTTTTT
CASSIQSGNTGELFF
>NA|once|TRBJ2-3|TRBV27
TGTGCCAGCAGCGAGAGAAGGAAAGATACGCAGTATTTT
CASSERRKDTQYF
>TRBD2|NA|TRBJ2-1|TRBV20-1
TGCAGTGCTAGAGCTCGTCTAGCGGGGCTCAATGAGCAGTTCTTC
CSARARLAGLNEQFF
>TRBD1|NA|TRBJ1-1|TRBV27
TGTGCCAGCAGACTTGGGATTAACAGGGGTACTGAAGCTTTCTTT
CASRLGINRGTEAFF
>TRBD2|NA|TRBJ2-1|TRBV24-1
TGTGCCACCAGTGATTCCCAGACTAGCGGGAGCGATGAGCAGTTCTTC
CATSDSQTSGSDEQFF
>TRBD2|NA|TRBJ2-7|TRBV30
TGTGCCTGGAGTGTGTACGCGGGAGGGCCTCGCTACGAGCAGTACTTC
CAWSVYAGGPRYEQYF
>NA|few|TRBJ2-1|TRBV5-6
TGTGCCAGCAGCTTGCGAGGGGAGCAGTTCTTC
CASSLRGEQFF
>NA|NA|TRBJ1-5|TRBV19
TGTGCCAGTAGTATAGTCGGACGGAATAGCAATCAGCCCCAGCATTTT
CASSIVGRNSNQPQHF
>TRBD2|NA|TRBJ2-3|TRBV6-6
TGTGCCAGCAGTGGGACTAGCATGAGCACAGATACGCAGTATTTT
CASSGTSMSTDTQYF
>NA|NA|TRBJ2-7|TRBV5-6
TGTGCCAGCAGCTTGTGGTCCCTCGAGCAGTACTTC
CASSLWSLEQYF
>TRBD1|NA|TRBJ2-5|TRBV29-1
TGCAGCGCCCCCGGGACAGGGGTGCATGGTACCCAGTACTTC
CSAPGTGVHGTQYF
>NA|NA|TRBJ2-5|TRBV7-2
TGTGCCAGCAGCTTACTTGCGGGGAGGACGGAGACCCAGTACTTC
CASSLLAGRTETQYF
>TRBD2|NA|TRBJ2-7|TRBV14
TGTGCCAGCAGCCAAATAGGGGCGGGAGGACTCTACGAGCAGTACTTC
CASSQIGAGGLYEQYF
>TRBD2|few|TRBJ2-1|TRBV6-5
TGTGCCAGCAGTTACGGGACTAGCGGGTACAATGAGCAGTTCTTC
CASSYGTSGYNEQFF
>NA|NA|TRBJ2-5|TRBV24-1
TGTGCCACCAGTGATTTCCGACTGAACGAAGAGACCCAGTACTTC
CATSDFRLNEETQYF
>NA|NA|TRBJ1-4|TRBV10-3
TGTGCCATCAGTGGGGCCAGGGGAAAACTGTTTTTT
CAISGARGKLFF
>TRBD1|NA|TRBJ2-5|TRBV7-8
TGTGCCAGCAGCTCCCGGGCCGGGGACAGGGAAGAGACCCAGTACTTC
CASSSRAGDREETQYF
>TRBD2|NA|TRBJ2-2|TRBV29-1
TGCAGCGTTCTAGCGGGGGGGCTTTCCGGGGAGCTGTTTTTT
CSVLAGGLSGELFF
>NA|NA|TRBJ2-2|TRBV5-4
TGTGCCAGCAGCTTGGAAGGAGGCGCCGGGGAGCTGTTTTTT
CASSLEGGAGELFF
>NA|NA|TRBJ2-1|TRBV6-2/TRBV6-3
TGTGCCAGCAGTGATTGGGAGGGGGGGAACGAGCAGTTCTTC
CASSDWEGGNEQFF
>NA|NA|TRBJ2-7|TRBV6-2/TRBV6-3
TGTGCCAGCACCCCCCGGGACGGACCCTACGAGCAGTACTTC
CASTPRDGPYEQYF
>NA|NA|TRBJ1-6|TRBV20-1
TGCAGTGCCAGACGACCGAAACAGGGTTCTAATTCACCCCTCCACTTT
CSARRPKQGSNSPLHF
>TRBD2|NA|TRBJ2-1|TRBV6-2/TRBV6-3
TGTGCCAGCATATCCGTTATAAGCGGGAGGCCTCCCTACAATGAGCAGTTCTTC
CASISVISGRPPYNEQFF
>NA|NA|TRBJ2-5|TRBV20-1
TGCAGTGCTAGAGAATTCCCCCTTAGACAAGAGACCCAGTACTTC
CSAREFPLRQETQYF